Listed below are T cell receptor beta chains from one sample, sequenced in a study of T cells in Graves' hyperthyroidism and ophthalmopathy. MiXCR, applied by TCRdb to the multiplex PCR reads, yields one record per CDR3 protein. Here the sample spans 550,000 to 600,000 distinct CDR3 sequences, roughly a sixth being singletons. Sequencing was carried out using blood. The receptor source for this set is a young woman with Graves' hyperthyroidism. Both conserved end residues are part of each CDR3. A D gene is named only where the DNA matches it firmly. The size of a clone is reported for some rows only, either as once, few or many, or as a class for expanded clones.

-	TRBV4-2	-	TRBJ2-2	CASSPRGLLGTGELFF	TGTGCCAGCAGCCCCCGTGGGCTACTTGGCACCGGGGAGCTGTTTTTT
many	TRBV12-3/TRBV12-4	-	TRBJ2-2	CASSLHRQDLHTGELFF	TGTGCCAGCAGTTTACACCGGCAGGACCTTCACACCGGGGAGCTGTTTTTT
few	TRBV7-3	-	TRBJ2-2	CASSLAVQGRGELFF	TGTGCCAGCAGCTTAGCGGTACAGGGACGCGGGGAGCTGTTTTTT
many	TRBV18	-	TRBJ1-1	CASSPSASLNTEAFF	TGTGCCAGCTCACCGTCCGCGAGTCTAAACACTGAAGCTTTCTTT
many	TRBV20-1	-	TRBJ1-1	CSAYLHTEAFF	TGCAGTGCCTACCTCCACACTGAAGCTTTCTTT
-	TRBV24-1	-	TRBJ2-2	CATSDFTNTGELFF	TGTGCCACCAGTGATTTCACAAACACCGGGGAGCTGTTTTTT
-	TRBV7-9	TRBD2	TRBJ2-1	CASSLLLAGASSYNEQFF	TGTGCCAGCAGCTTATTACTAGCGGGGGCCTCCTCCTACAATGAGCAGTTCTTC
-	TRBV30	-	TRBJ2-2	CAWSGASVFF	TGTGCCTGGAGTGGGGCCAGCGTGTTTTTT
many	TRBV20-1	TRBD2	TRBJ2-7	CSARTPLAGGSYEQYF	TGCAGTGCTAGAACCCCCCTAGCGGGAGGCTCCTACGAGCAGTACTTC
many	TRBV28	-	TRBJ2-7	CASSSGVRAYEQYF	TGTGCCAGCAGTTCCGGGGTTAGGGCCTACGAGCAGTACTTC
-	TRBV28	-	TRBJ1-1	CAGSFLAAVFF	TGTGCCGGCAGTTTTCTGGCAGCAGTATTCTTT
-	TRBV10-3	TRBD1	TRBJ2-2	CAISDRQGANPPGELFF	TGTGCCATCAGTGATCGACAGGGGGCAAACCCACCTGGGGAGCTGTTTTTT
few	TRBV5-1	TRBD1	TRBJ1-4	CASSLGTGNNEKLFF	TGCGCCAGCAGCTTGGGGACAGGAAATAATGAAAAACTGTTTTTT
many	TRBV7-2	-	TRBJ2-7	CASSPPRRGAYEQYF	TGTGCCAGCAGCCCCCCCCGGAGGGGGGCCTACGAGCAGTACTTC
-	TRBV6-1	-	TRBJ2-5	CASTEGGGIQETQYF	TGTGCCAGCACCGAGGGGGGAGGGATACAAGAGACCCAGTACTTC
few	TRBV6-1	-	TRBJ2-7	CASSYYAGASYEQYF	TGTGCCAGCAGTTATTATGCGGGGGCCTCCTACGAGCAGTACTTC
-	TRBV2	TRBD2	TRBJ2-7	CASSPPLAESSYEQYF	TGTGCCAGCAGTCCCCCGCTAGCGGAGAGCTCCTACGAGCAGTACTTC
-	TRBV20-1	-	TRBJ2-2	CSARDLGLIGNTGELFF	TGCAGTGCTAGAGATCTAGGCCTCATCGGAAACACCGGGGAGCTGTTTTTT
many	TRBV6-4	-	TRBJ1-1	CASSYWERTEAFF	TGTGCCAGCAGTTACTGGGAGAGGACTGAAGCTTTCTTT
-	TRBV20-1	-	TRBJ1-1	CSATSRQRGTEAFF	TGCAGTGCAACCTCCCGCCAACGAGGCACTGAAGCTTTCTTT
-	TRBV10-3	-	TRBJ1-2	CTISESGPSQGYGYTF	TGTACCATCAGTGAGTCGGGTCCCTCCCAGGGCTATGGCTACACCTTC
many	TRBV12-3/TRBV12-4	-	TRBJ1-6	CASVYRAGPYNSPLHF	TGTGCCAGCGTATACAGGGCCGGACCCTATAATTCACCCCTCCACTTT
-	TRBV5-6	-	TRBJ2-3	CASSFYPSTDTQYF	TGTGCCAGCAGCTTTTATCCGAGCACAGATACGCAGTATTTT
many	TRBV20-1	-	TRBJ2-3	CSASPVGGQGTNTQYF	TGCAGTGCTAGCCCCGTGGGGGGTCAAGGGACAAATACGCAGTATTTT
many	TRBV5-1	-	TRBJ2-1	CASSLIRGYNEQFF	TGCGCCAGCAGCTTGATTAGGGGCTACAATGAGCAGTTCTTC
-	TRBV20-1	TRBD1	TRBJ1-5	CSARTGPHQPQHF	TGCAGTGCACGGACAGGGCCTCATCAGCCCCAGCATTTT